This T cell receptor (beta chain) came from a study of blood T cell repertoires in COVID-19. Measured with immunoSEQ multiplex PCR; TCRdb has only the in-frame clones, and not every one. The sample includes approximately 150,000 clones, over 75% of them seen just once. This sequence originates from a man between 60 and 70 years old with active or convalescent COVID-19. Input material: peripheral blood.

CDR3 DNA sequence: TGTGCCAGCAGTCCCGGACTAGCGGGAGTTAGAGATACGCAGTATTTT. Residues: CASSPGLAGVRDTQYF. The chain uses TRBV28 and TRBJ2-3; 13 nucleotides line up with TRBD2. CDR1 is MDHEN and CDR2 is SYDVKM in the germline V gene. Trimming removed 5 bases from V and 5 bases from J; junction bases left unmatched: 7. This CDR3 region has 16 residues.